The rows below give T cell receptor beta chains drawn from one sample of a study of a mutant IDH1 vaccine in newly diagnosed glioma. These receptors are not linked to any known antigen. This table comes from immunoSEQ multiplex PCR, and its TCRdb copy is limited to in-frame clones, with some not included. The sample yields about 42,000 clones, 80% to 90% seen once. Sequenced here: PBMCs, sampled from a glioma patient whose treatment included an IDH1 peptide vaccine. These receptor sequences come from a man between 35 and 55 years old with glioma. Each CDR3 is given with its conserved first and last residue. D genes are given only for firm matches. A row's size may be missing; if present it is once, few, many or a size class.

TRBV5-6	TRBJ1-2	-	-	CASSYGAANYGYTF	TGTGCCAGCAGCTACGGAGCTGCTAACTATGGCTACACCTTC
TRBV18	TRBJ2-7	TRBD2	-	CASSPPVAGKYEQYF	TGTGCCAGCTCACCACCAGTAGCGGGAAAGTACGAGCAGTACTTC
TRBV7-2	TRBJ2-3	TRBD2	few	CASRRTSGRSNTQYF	TGTGCCAGCAGGAGGACTAGCGGGAGATCGAATACGCAGTATTTT
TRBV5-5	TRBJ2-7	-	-	CASSLLGTTYEQYF	TGTGCCAGCAGCTTGTTAGGCACCACCTACGAGCAGTACTTC
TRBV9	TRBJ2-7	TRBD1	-	CASSGKTGEEQYF	TGTGCCAGCAGCGGCAAGACAGGGGAGGAGCAGTACTTC
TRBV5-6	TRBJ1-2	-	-	CASSFPGGYGYTF	TGTGCCAGCAGCTTCCCTGGTGGGTATGGCTACACCTTC
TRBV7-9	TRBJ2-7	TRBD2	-	CASSSGTSGRTAYEQYF	TGTGCCAGCAGCTCAGGGACTAGCGGGAGGACGGCCTACGAGCAGTACTTC
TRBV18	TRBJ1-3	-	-	CASSPRSTPSGNTIYF	TGTGCCAGCTCACCCAGATCAACCCCCTCTGGAAACACCATATATTTT
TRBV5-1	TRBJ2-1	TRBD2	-	CASSFLSGSSYNEQFF	TGCGCCAGCAGCTTCCTTAGCGGGAGCTCCTACAATGAGCAGTTCTTC
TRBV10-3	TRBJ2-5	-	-	CAISGRSTVGKTQYF	TGTGCCATCAGTGGAAGGAGTACCGTTGGAAAGACCCAGTACTTC
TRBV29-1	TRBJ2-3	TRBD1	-	CSVERGQGSDTQYF	TGCAGCGTTGAACGGGGACAGGGTTCAGATACGCAGTATTTT
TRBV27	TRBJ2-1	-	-	CASSLGGPPRDSSYNEQFF	TGTGCCAGCAGTTTAGGGGGACCTCCGCGGGATAGCTCCTACAATGAGCAGTTCTTC
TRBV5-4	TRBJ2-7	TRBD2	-	CASRREVGHEQYF	TGTGCCAGCAGGCGGGAGGTTGGCCACGAGCAGTACTTC